This TCR beta chain appears in the sequencing data of a study of cytomegalovirus exposure and HLA in healthy donors. Broader study findings: Cytomegalovirus-associated TCR beta chains were listed, numbering roughly 150.

The junction had 9 bases not matched to a gene; V was cut back by 4 bases and J by 9 bases. The CDR3 length is 15 residues. CDR1 is MNHNS, CDR2 SASEGT, per germline. Worth noting for this clone: What it binds is unknown.

Both 60 Vbeta primers and 13 Jbeta primers went into the PCR. Profiling relied on immunoSEQ multiplex PCR, and the TCRdb table lists in-frame clones only, not all of them. The sample carries 120,000 to 150,000 clones, 60% to 80% recorded once. This TCR was sampled from a female donor in good health and CMV-seronegative. Sequencing was done on a sample of PBMCs. V is TRBV6-1 and J is TRBJ1-6; TRBD1 matches 7 bases. The CDR3 bases are TGTGCCAGCAGTGCCAGGGGGGATGGGGCTTCACCCCTCCACTTT. It translates to CASSARGDGASPLHF.